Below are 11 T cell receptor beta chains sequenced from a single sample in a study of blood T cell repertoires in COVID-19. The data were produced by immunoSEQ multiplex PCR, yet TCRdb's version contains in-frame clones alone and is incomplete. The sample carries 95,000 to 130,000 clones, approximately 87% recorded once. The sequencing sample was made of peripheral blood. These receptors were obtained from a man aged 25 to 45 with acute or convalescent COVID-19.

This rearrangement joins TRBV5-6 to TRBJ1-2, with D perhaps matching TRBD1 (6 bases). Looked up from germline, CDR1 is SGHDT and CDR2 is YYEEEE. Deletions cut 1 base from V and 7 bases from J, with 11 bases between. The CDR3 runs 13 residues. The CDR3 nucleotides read TGTGCCAGCAGCTTGAACAGGGTTGTTGGCTACACCTTC. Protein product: CASSLNRVVGYTF.

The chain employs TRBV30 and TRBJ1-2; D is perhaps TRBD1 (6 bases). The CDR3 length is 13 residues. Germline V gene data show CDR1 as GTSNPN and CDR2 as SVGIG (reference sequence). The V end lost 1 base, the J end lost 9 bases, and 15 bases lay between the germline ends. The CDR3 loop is CAWSGGQGVRYTF. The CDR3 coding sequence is TGTGCCTGGAGTGGGGGGCAGGGTGTGCGCTACACCTTC.

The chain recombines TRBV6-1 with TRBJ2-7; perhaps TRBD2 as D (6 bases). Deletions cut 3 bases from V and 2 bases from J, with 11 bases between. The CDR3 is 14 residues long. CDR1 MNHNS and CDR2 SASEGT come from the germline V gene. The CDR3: CASSELRGTYEQYV. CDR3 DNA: TGTGCCAGCAGTGAGCTCCGCGGGACCTACGAGCAGTACGTC.

The CDR3 DNA reads TGTGCCAGCAGCTCACAAGCAGGCACTGAAGCTTTCTTT. Its translation: CASSSQAGTEAFF. This sequence joins TRBV9 and TRBJ1-1; D unclear. The CDR3 spans 13 residues. The V end was cut by 4 bases, the J end by 4 bases, with 11 bases between. Germline CDR1 SGDLS, CDR2 YYNGEE.

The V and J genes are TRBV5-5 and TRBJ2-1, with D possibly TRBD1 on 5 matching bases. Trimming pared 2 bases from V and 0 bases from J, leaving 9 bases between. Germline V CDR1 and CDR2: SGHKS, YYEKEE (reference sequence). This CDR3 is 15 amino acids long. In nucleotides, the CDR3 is TGTGCCAGCAGCTTATCAGGGTACTCCTACAATGAGCAGTTCTTC. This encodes CASSLSGYSYNEQFF.

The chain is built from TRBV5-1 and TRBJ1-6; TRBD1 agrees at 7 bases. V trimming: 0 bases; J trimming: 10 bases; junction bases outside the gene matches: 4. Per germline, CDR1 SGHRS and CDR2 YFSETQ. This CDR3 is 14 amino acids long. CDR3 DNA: TGCGCCAGCAGCTTGGAAGGGGGCGAATCACCCCTCCACTTT. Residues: CASSLEGGESPLHF.

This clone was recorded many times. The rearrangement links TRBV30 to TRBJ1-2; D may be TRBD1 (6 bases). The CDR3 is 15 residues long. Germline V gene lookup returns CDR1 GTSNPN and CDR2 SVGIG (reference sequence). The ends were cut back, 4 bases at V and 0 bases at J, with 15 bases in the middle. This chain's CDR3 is CAWKGWRTANYGYTF. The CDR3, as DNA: TGTGCCTGGAAGGGTTGGCGGACAGCTAACTATGGCTACACCTTC.

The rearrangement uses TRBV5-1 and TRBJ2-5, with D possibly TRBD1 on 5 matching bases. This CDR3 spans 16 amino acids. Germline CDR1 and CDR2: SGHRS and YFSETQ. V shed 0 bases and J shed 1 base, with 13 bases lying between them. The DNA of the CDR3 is TGCGCCAGCAGCTTGGGAACTCGGCAGGGCCAAGAGACCCAGTACTTC. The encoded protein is CASSLGTRQGQETQYF.

CDR3 sequence reads: CASSQVPPLAGSTDTQYF. The CDR3 DNA reads TGTGCCAGCAGCCAAGTTCCGCCCCTAGCGGGGAGCACAGATACGCAGTATTTT. The chain has TRBV4-2 and TRBJ2-3; 9 bases line up with TRBD2. The CDR3 sequence is 18 residues long. V lost 1 base, J lost 0 bases, and 8 bases stayed unmatched. Germline V gene sequence: CDR1 LGHNA, CDR2 YNFKEQ.

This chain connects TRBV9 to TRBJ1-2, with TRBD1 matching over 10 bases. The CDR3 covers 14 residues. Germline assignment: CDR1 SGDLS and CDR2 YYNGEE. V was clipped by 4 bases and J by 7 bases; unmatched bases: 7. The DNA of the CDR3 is TGTGCCAGCAGCCCGACGGGGACAGGGGTTGGCTACACCTTC. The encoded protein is CASSPTGTGVGYTF.

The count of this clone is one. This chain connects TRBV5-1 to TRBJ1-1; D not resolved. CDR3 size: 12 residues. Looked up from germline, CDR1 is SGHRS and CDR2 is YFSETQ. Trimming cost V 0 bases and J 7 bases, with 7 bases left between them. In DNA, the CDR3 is TGCGCCAGCAGCTTGGATACAGTTGAAGCTTTCTTT. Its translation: CASSLDTVEAFF.